The 28 T cell receptor beta chains reported below all come from one sample, sequenced in a study of blood T cell repertoires in COVID-19 (dated by TCRdb to 2019 to 2021). Library construction relied on the immunoSEQ multiplex PCR assay. TCRdb stores this immuneACCESS table with in-frame sequences only. Part of the clones is absent; in the studies checked, under half of the shortfall reflects unresolved V genes, and no reason is known for the rest. The sample table shows over 100,000 clones, and 60% to 85% are seen once. Of the sample, approximately 4.3% is held by the ten largest clones. The material sequenced was peripheral blood. These receptors were taken from a human donor in a cohort sampled during active or convalescent COVID-19.

The CDR3 here is CASSLDRAPNTGELFF. As DNA, the CDR3 is TGTGCCAGCAGTTTGGACAGGGCCCCGAACACCGGGGAGCTGTTTTTT. The chain uses TRBV28 and TRBJ2-2; 8 nucleotides align to TRBD1. The V and J ends lost 3 bases and 0 bases, in that order; junction bases with no gene match: 3. CDR1 is MDHEN and CDR2 is SYDVKM in the germline V gene. This CDR3 comprises 16 residues.

This chain connects TRBV7-3 to TRBJ2-7, with 8 bases identical to TRBD1. The CDR3 totals 16 residues. V was clipped by 5 bases and J by 4 bases; unmatched bases: 13. Germline CDR1 is SGHTA and CDR2 is FQGTGA. The CDR3 here is CASSQSGGAPFYEQYF. The CDR3 DNA reads as TGTGCCAGCAGCCAATCAGGGGGCGCCCCCTTTTACGAGCAGTACTTC.

In its sample, this clone was seen a few times. The chain employs TRBV30 and TRBJ2-5; D might be TRBD2 (5 bases). The CDR3 spans 14 residues. V was trimmed by 3 bases and J by 7 bases, leaving 18 bases between them. CDR1 and CDR2 from the germline V gene are GTSNPN and SVGIG (reference sequence). The CDR3: CAWRRLAASGTQYF. In nucleotides, the CDR3 is TGTGCCTGGAGGAGGCTAGCCGCTTCGGGGACCCAGTACTTC.

The V call is TRBV5-1, the J call TRBJ2-7; TRBD2 is a possible D gene (5 bases). CDR1 is SGHRS, CDR2 YFSETQ, per germline. V shed 3 bases and J shed 0 bases, with 16 bases lying between them. The CDR3 is 16 residues long. The CDR3 loop reads CASSWDSVRSSYEQYF. The CDR3 DNA reads TGCGCCAGCAGCTGGGATAGCGTGAGGAGCTCCTACGAGCAGTACTTC.

The V and J genes are TRBV29-1 and TRBJ1-3; TRBD1 is a possible D gene (5 bases). The V end lost 7 bases, the J end lost 2 bases, and 18 bases lay between the germline ends. This CDR3 is 15 amino acids long. The germline V gene encodes CDR1 SQVTM and CDR2 ANQGSEA. CDR3 in DNA: TGCAGCGCCAACCAGGGCGGAGGGGCTGGAAACACCATATATTTT. Translated, it gives CSANQGGGAGNTIYF.

The chain has TRBV16 and TRBJ2-7, with 10 bases identical to TRBD2. Germline CDR1 reads KGHSY; CDR2 reads FQNENV. V gave up 0 bases and J gave up 6 bases; unmatched junction bases: 5. The CDR3 contains 15 residues. The CDR3 DNA follows: TGTGCCAGCAGCCAATCCCCTAGCGGGAGCCGCGAGCAGTACTTC. Translation: CASSQSPSGSREQYF.

This chain links TRBV7-2 with TRBJ2-2, with a possible D match to TRBD1 (6 bases). The germline gives CDR1 SGHTA, CDR2 FQGNSA. This CDR3 region has 15 residues. Trimming removed 3 bases from V and 0 bases from J, with 8 bases in between. CDR3 DNA sequence: TGTGCCAGCAGCTTCGGACAGCCGAACACCGGGGAGCTGTTTTTT. Amino acids: CASSFGQPNTGELFF. Full variable domain (rest looked up from reference TRBV7-2 and TRBJ2-2): GAGVSQSPSNKVTEKGKDVELRCDPISGHTALYWYRQSLGQGLEFLIYFQGNSAPDKSGLPSDRFSAERTGGSVSTLTIQRTQQEDSAVYLCASSFGQPNTGELFFGEGSRLTVL.

In this sample, this clone turned up once. The V call is TRBV18, the J call TRBJ1-4; 8 nucleotides line up with TRBD1. Looked up from germline, CDR1 is KGHSH and CDR2 is LQKENI. J gave up 8 bases and V 5 bases, and 7 bases lay outside the gene matches. This CDR3 spans 14 amino acids. CDR3 sequence reads: CASSAGQGEEKLFF. In DNA, the CDR3 is TGTGCCAGCTCAGCTGGACAGGGTGAGGAAAAACTGTTTTTT.

The V and J genes are TRBV19 and TRBJ2-5; D is unresolved. Germline CDR1 is LNHDA and CDR2 is SQIVND (reference sequence). V lost 3 bases and J 2 bases, leaving 4 bases between the germline ends. The CDR3 spans 12 residues. CDR3 DNA sequence: TGTGCCAGTAGTATGAGACAAGAGACCCAGTACTTC. Protein sequence: CASSMRQETQYF. The full variable domain, rest sourced from reference TRBV19 and TRBJ2-5, is DGGITQSPKYLFRKEGQNVTLSCEQNLNHDAMYWYRQDPGQGLRLIYYSQIVNDFQKGDIAEGYSVSREKKESFPLTVTSAQKNPTAFYLCASSMRQETQYFGPGTRLLVL.

The V and J genes are TRBV29-1 and TRBJ2-7; weak D call: TRBD1 (6 bases). V shed 4 bases and J shed 0 bases, with 10 bases lying between them. The CDR3 sequence is 13 residues long. Germline assignment: CDR1 SQVTM and CDR2 ANQGSEA. This CDR3 is CSVVRDTSYEQYF. For the CDR3, the DNA is TGCAGCGTTGTCCGGGACACCTCCTACGAGCAGTACTTC.

V is TRBV5-5 and J is TRBJ2-1; TRBD2 aligns across 7 bases. This CDR3 comprises 15 residues. V dropped 9 bases and J dropped 0; count of bases not matched to a gene: 9. CDR1 SGHKS and CDR2 YYEKEE come from the germline V gene (reference sequence). CDR3 bases: TGTGCCACCCTATCTGGCGGGAGCTCCTACAATGAGCAGTTCTTC. Translating it yields CATLSGGSSYNEQFF.

The chain employs TRBV7-6 and TRBJ2-1; the match to TRBD2 covers 8 bases. V trimming: 10 bases; J trimming: 1 base; junction bases outside the gene matches: 6. The CDR3 is made up of 14 amino acids. Germline assignment: CDR1 SGHVS and CDR2 FNYEAQ. The CDR3 spells CATTAGVSYNEQFF. DNA for the CDR3: TGTGCCACCACAGCGGGGGTTTCCTACAATGAGCAGTTCTTC.

V and J are TRBV29-1 and TRBJ2-7, with D possibly matching TRBD2 (7 bases). V gave up 7 bases and J gave up 1 base, with 20 bases separating them. This CDR3 has 15 residues. CDR1 is SQVTM, CDR2 ANQGSEA, per germline. The CDR3 region has the DNA TGCAGCGCCCGAGAGGGGGGGACTGATTCCTACGAGCAGTACTTC. Amino acids: CSAREGGTDSYEQYF.

The chain recombines TRBV19 with TRBJ2-2; 8 bases are shared with TRBD1. With 6 bases clipped from V and 4 bases from J, the junction kept 4 bases outside the gene matches. Germline-derived CDR1 and CDR2 are LNHDA and SQIVND (reference sequence). The CDR3 covers 14 residues. The CDR3 nucleotides are TGTGCCAGTAGGGGCACAGGGGGCACCGGGGAGCTGTTTTTT. Translation: CASRGTGGTGELFF.

V gene TRBV15 combines with J gene TRBJ2-7; 7 nucleotides line up with TRBD1. The CDR3 is 16 amino acids. V lost 0 bases to trimming and J lost 1 base; unmatched junction nucleotides: 6. The germline V gene has CDR1 LNHNV and CDR2 YYDKDF (reference sequence). CDR3 DNA sequence: TGTGCCACCAGCAGAGAGCCGGCAGGGGGATCCTACGAGCAGTACTTC. It codes for CATSREPAGGSYEQYF.

The V and J genes are TRBV27 and TRBJ2-1; 12 nucleotides align to TRBD2. CDR3 size: 14 residues. Looked up from germline, CDR1 is MNHEY and CDR2 is SMNVEV (reference sequence). V lost 7 bases, J lost 9 bases, and 7 bases stayed unmatched. Here the CDR3 reads CASNRLAGDFEQFF. Written as DNA, the CDR3 is TGTGCCAGCAACAGACTAGCGGGAGATTTTGAGCAGTTCTTC.

The chain carries TRBV9 and TRBJ2-7, with TRBD1 matching over 7 bases. The CDR3 sequence is 17 residues long. J was trimmed by 0 bases and V by 4 bases; bases with no gene match: 13. Looked up from germline, CDR1 is SGDLS and CDR2 is YYNGEE. CDR3 region: CASSPRDRLTPSYEQYF. The CDR3 DNA is TGTGCCAGCAGCCCCCGGGACAGACTAACGCCCTCCTACGAGCAGTACTTC.

This clone occurred a few times. V is TRBV2 and J is TRBJ2-7; 12 bases fit TRBD2. Trimming cost V 4 bases and J 2 bases; bases outside gene matches: 6. Germline values: CDR1 SNHLY, CDR2 FYNNEI. The CDR3 is made up of 16 amino acids. The CDR3 DNA reads as TGTGCCAGCAGTGCAGGGACTAGCGGGTTTACCTACGAGCAGTACTTC. Amino acids: CASSAGTSGFTYEQYF.

The chain recombines TRBV7-2 with TRBJ2-3, with D possibly matching TRBD2 (7 bases). The CDR3 is 15 residues long. V dropped 2 bases and J dropped 6 bases, with 15 bases sitting between them. Germline-derived CDR1 and CDR2 are SGHTA and FQGNSA. The chain's CDR3 is CASSLKAGARDTQYF. CDR3 sequence (DNA): TGTGCCAGCAGCTTAAAGGCGGGGGCTAGGGATACGCAGTATTTT.

CDR3 coding DNA: TGCAGTGCTCAACAGGGATGGGAGCAGTACTTC. This sequence encodes CSAQQGWEQYF. The genes are TRBV20-1 and TRBJ2-7, with D tentatively TRBD1 (6 bases). Germline CDR1 reads DFQATT; CDR2 reads SNEGSKA (reference sequence). There are 11 residues in the CDR3. The V end was cut by 5 bases, the J end by 7 bases, with 12 bases between.

This chain uses TRBV11-3 with TRBJ2-7, with D maybe TRBD2 (5 bases). This CDR3 is 18 amino acids long. V was trimmed by 1 base and J by 5 bases, leaving 24 bases between them. In germline, CDR1 is SGHNT, CDR2 YENEEA. CDR3 sequence reads: CASSLAPRSGVNLDEQYF. In nucleotides, the CDR3 is TGTGCCAGCAGCTTAGCCCCCCGATCCGGGGTAAATTTGGACGAGCAGTACTTC.

The chain is built from TRBV19 and TRBJ2-1; D may be TRBD2 (6 bases). CDR1 and CDR2 from the germline V gene are LNHDA and SQIVND (reference sequence). With 6 bases removed from V and 4 bases from J, the gap between germline ends came to 19 bases. CDR3 length: 16 amino acids. CDR3 residues: CASSPGGGGVYNEQFF. The CDR3, as DNA: TGTGCCAGTAGCCCCGGTGGGGGAGGAGTATACAATGAGCAGTTCTTC.

The chain joins TRBV16 to TRBJ1-2; 9 nucleotides align to TRBD1. Per the germline V gene, CDR1 is KGHSY and CDR2 is FQNENV. The CDR3 spans 16 residues. The V and J ends lost 7 bases and 0 bases, in that order; junction bases with no gene match: 9. CDR3 bases: TGTGCCAGCAACCCGATCCGGACAGGGGCTAACTATGGCTACACCTTC. Its protein product is CASNPIRTGANYGYTF.

The V call is TRBV5-4, the J call TRBJ1-3; 9 nucleotides match TRBD1. V lost 1 base, J lost 3 bases, and 2 bases stayed unmatched. CDR1 is SGHNT and CDR2 is YYREEE in the germline V gene (reference sequence). The CDR3 covers 15 residues. As DNA, the CDR3 is TGTGCCAGCAGCTTGAGACAGGGGGATGGAAACACCATATATTTT. Translation gives CASSLRQGDGNTIYF.

The CDR3 is CASSQGPETPYEQYF. The CDR3 DNA reads as TGTGCCAGCAGCCAAGGGCCAGAGACACCTTACGAGCAGTACTTC. V usage is TRBV16 and J usage is TRBJ2-7; D is ambiguous. The CDR3 runs to 15 residues. The V end lost 2 bases, the J end lost 4 bases, and 15 bases lay between the germline ends. The germline V gene has CDR1 KGHSY and CDR2 FQNENV.

The chain employs TRBV5-4 and TRBJ1-3, with 8 nucleotides matching TRBD1. Trimming removed 0 bases from V and 6 bases from J; junction bases left unmatched: 8. The CDR3 contains 16 residues. CDR1 and CDR2 from the germline V gene are SGHNT and YYREEE (reference sequence). The CDR3 region has the DNA TGTGCCAGCAGCTTGGCCCCTCGACAGGGGCCAAACACCATATATTTT. Protein sequence: CASSLAPRQGPNTIYF.

This chain links TRBV21-1 with TRBJ2-5; TRBD1, as called in the table, went unchecked against the DNA. TRBV21-1 is deemed a pseudogene. The CDR3 covers 16 residues. Here the CDR3 reads CASSKGVDRGRETQYF. The CDR3 DNA sequence: TGTGCCAGCAGCAAAGGGGTTGACAGGGGGCGAGAGACCCAGTACTTC.

The chain employs TRBV5-1 and TRBJ1-1; 10 positions match TRBD1. The V segment lost 5 bases and the J segment 0 bases; nucleotides outside the gene matches: 7. The length of the CDR3 is 16 residues. CDR1 and CDR2 (germline): SGHRS, YFSETQ. The CDR3 here is CASRAGTGVVNTEAFF. In nucleotides, the CDR3 is TGCGCCAGCAGGGCCGGGACAGGGGTTGTGAACACTGAAGCTTTCTTT.